Presented here are 3 T cell receptor beta chains from one specimen sequenced in a study of blood T cell repertoires in COVID-19. The repertoire was sequenced with immunoSEQ multiplex PCR; TCRdb's copy has only in-frame clones and lacks some. The sample lists approximately 300,000 clones, more than 80% occurring once. The sample consisted of peripheral blood. The receptors stem from a man younger than 35 who had recovered from COVID-19.

The chain is built from TRBV6-5 and TRBJ1-2, with D perhaps TRBD1 (6 bases). CDR1 and CDR2 from the germline V gene are MNHEY and SVGAGI. This CDR3 spans 11 amino acids. V was pared by 6 bases and J by 8 bases, with 10 bases between. CDR3 residues: CASRDSLGYTF. As DNA, the CDR3 is TGTGCCAGCAGGGACAGCCTGGGCTACACCTTC.

This rearrangement joins TRBV2 to TRBJ1-1, with 7 positions matching TRBD1. V was pared by 5 bases and J by 1 base, with 1 base of the junction left unmatched. The CDR3 is made up of 13 amino acids. Germline lookup yields CDR1 SNHLY and CDR2 FYNNEI. DNA of the CDR3: TGTGCCAGCAGTCGGGACAGGAACACTGAAGCTTTCTTT. This encodes CASSRDRNTEAFF.

The V gene is TRBV24-1, the J gene TRBJ2-3; possible D gene TRBD1, 6 bases. CDR3 length equals 14 residues. V was cut by 6 bases and J by 3 bases, with 12 bases left in between. Germline V CDR1 and CDR2: KGHDR, SFDVKD. The chain's CDR3 is CATSLGGVTDTQYF. The CDR3 DNA is TGTGCCACCAGTCTAGGGGGAGTGACAGATACGCAGTATTTT.